This T cell receptor (beta chain) is from a study of regulatory T cells in long-lasting Graves disease. CDR3-region Arm-PCR and iRepertoire HTBI primers produced the TCR beta libraries. Each CDR3 protein gets one entry after TCRdb re-called the multiplex PCR reads with MiXCR. The sample shows 350,000 to 450,000 distinct CDR3 sequences, about an eighth of them seen only once. In this sample, this clonotype turned up many times. As to time point: newly diagnosed GD, antithyroid drugs for less than 3 months. PBMC-derived RNA was used for the TCR library. In this cohort, patients came from an endocrinology department located in Xi'an, China. Deletions cut 2 bases from V and 1 base from J, with 12 bases between. This CDR3 region has 15 residues. CDR1 is MNHEY and CDR2 is SVGEGT in the germline V gene. These data are also associated with another study on T cells in Graves' hyperthyroidism and ophthalmopathy.

The chain couples TRBV6-2 or TRBV6-3 to TRBJ2-7; D might be TRBD2 (5 bases). The sequences come from peripheral blood mononuclear cells (PBMCs), collected at new diagnosis, from a patient treated with antithyroid drugs. The sequence derives from a woman aged 18-30 years with Graves disease. Here the CDR3 DNA reads TGTGCCAGCAGTTACATCGCGGGTACTTCCTACGAGCAGTACTTC. The encoded protein is CASSYIAGTSYEQYF.